The source of this T cell receptor (beta chain) is a study of regulatory T cells in long-lasting Graves disease. Notes on the study in general: Newly diagnosed Graves' patients exceeded persistent ones in TCR diversity.

The time point denotes: newly diagnosed GD, antithyroid drugs for less than 3 months. There was RNA extracted from PBMCs, and the TCR library was made from it. The source of the patients was an endocrinology department in Xi'an, China. Both iRepertoire HTBI primers and Arm-PCR of CDR3 regions were used to build the TCR beta libraries. TCRdb processed the multiplex PCR reads anew with MiXCR; each CDR3 protein has one entry. The table includes some 460,000 distinct CDR3 sequences, 16% detected once. This clonotype occurred many times. What it binds is unknown. The germline CDR1 and CDR2 sequences are SGHTA and FQGTGA. This CDR3 is 15 amino acids long. V lost 2 bases, J lost 4 bases, and 5 bases stayed unmatched. This sample was also put to use in a study of T cells in Graves' hyperthyroidism and ophthalmopathy. Per that paper: Researchers ran a first-round RT-PCR on the TCR CDR3 using the HTBI primer set. Peripheral blood also featured most of the thyroid clonotypes expanded above 0.001.

This specimen was peripheral blood mononuclear cells (PBMCs), taken at new diagnosis, from a patient treated with antithyroid drugs. This receptor was obtained from a man in his forties or fifties with Graves disease. The chain recombines TRBV7-3 with TRBJ2-5, with 9 positions matching TRBD2. CDR3 in amino acids: CASSLVVAGAETQYF. CDR3 coding DNA: TGTGCCAGCAGCTTAGTAGTAGCGGGAGCAGAGACCCAGTACTTC.